This T cell receptor beta chain was retrieved from a study of blood T cells in healthy people across ages. A sample-barcoded 5' primer and a J-beta primer mix were used in a second PCR of roughly 6 to 12 cycles. Each TCR beta cDNA got a 12-nucleotide random molecular identifier. TCRdb recomputed calls from the 5' RACE reads with MiXCR, one row per CDR3 protein. The profile shows 800,000 or so distinct CDR3 sequences, 35% to 60% of them singletons. The CDR3 covers 12 residues. Trimming stripped 6 bases from V and 6 bases from J, with 10 bases between. Per sample, extraction of total RNA gave at least 5.5 micrograms in every case. In the case of this clonotype: The antigen remains unidentified.

Notes on the study in general: Changes seen in expanded clonotypes were possibly confounded by donor CMV status left unknown. Per million T cells, the diversity of TCR beta decreased roughly linearly as age advanced.

The sequence was obtained from an elderly man in good health. The chain employs TRBV12-3 or TRBV12-4 and TRBJ2-3; no firm D call. Sequencing was performed on blood. The CDR3 coding sequence is TGTGCCAGCAGGGGATATTCGGATACGCAGTATTTT. This sequence encodes CASRGYSDTQYF.